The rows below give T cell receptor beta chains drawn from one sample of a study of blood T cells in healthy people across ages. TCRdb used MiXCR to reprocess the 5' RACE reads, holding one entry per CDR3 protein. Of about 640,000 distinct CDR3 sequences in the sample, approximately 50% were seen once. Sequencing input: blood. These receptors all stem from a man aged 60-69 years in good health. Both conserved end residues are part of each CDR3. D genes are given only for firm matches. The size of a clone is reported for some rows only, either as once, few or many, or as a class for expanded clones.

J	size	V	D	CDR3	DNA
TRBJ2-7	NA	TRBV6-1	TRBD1	CASSRDRGPSYEQYF	TGTGCCAGCAGTAGGGACAGGGGGCCATCGTACGAGCAGTACTTC
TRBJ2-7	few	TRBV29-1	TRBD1	CSVAPTGSHEQYF	TGCAGCGTTGCCCCGACAGGGTCCCACGAGCAGTACTTC
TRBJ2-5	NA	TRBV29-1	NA	CSGSLETQYF	TGCAGCGGAAGTCTCGAGACCCAGTACTTC
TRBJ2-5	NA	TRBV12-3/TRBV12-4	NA	CASSLSGGRTQYF	TGTGCCAGCAGTTTATCTGGGGGGAGAACCCAGTACTTC
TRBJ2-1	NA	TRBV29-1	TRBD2	CSVEVSGAGEQFF	TGCAGCGTTGAAGTTAGCGGGGCCGGGGAGCAGTTCTTC
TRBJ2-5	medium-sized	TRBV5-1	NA	CASSLTTAEQVNQETQYF	TGCGCCAGCAGCTTGACAACGGCCGAACAGGTCAACCAAGAGACCCAGTACTTC
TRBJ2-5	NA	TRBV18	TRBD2	CASSPRRTSGGAETQYF	TGTGCCAGCTCACCACGGAGGACTAGCGGGGGGGCAGAGACCCAGTACTTC
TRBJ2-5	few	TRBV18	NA	CASSLTAGEQETQYF	TGTGCCAGCTCTCTGACGGCAGGGGAACAAGAGACCCAGTACTTC
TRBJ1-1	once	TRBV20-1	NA	CSARSDKNTEAFF	TGCAGTGCTAGATCGGACAAGAACACTGAAGCTTTCTTT
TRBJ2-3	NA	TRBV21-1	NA	CASSTLQGSSLTDTQYF	TGTGCCAGCAGCACCTTACAGGGGTCCTCCCTCACAGATACGCAGTATTTT
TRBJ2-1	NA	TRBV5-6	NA	CASSAGIPPYNEQFF	TGTGCCAGCAGCGCAGGGATACCCCCGTACAATGAGCAGTTCTTC
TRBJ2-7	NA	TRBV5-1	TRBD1	CASGTGQGAYEQYF	TGCGCCAGCGGCACGGGACAGGGGGCCTACGAGCAGTACTTC
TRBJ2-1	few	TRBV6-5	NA	CASSYNSAQFF	TGTGCCAGCAGTTATAACAGCGCCCAGTTCTTC
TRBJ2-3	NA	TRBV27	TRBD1	CASRRWFRDRGRTDTQYF	TGTGCCAGCAGACGCTGGTTTAGGGACAGGGGGCGGACAGATACGCAGTATTTT
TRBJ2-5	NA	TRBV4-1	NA	CASSQESGAADQETQYF	TGCGCCAGCAGCCAAGAAAGCGGTGCGGCAGACCAAGAGACCCAGTACTTC
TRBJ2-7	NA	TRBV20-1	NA	CSARDNQGGHYEQYF	TGCAGTGCTAGAGATAACCAGGGGGGCCACTACGAGCAGTACTTC
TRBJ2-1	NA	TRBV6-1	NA	CASGEMAGAGEQFF	TGTGCCAGCGGAGAGATGGCAGGGGCGGGTGAGCAGTTCTTC
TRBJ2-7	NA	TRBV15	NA	CATSRDVGEQYF	TGTGCCACCAGCAGAGACGTGGGGGAGCAGTACTTC
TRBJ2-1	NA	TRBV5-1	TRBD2	CASRPLLAGNYNEQFF	TGCGCCAGCAGGCCCTTACTAGCGGGGAATTACAATGAGCAGTTCTTC
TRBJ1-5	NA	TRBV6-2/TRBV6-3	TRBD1	CASSVDRAYQPQHF	TGTGCCAGCAGTGTAGACAGGGCGTATCAGCCCCAGCATTTT
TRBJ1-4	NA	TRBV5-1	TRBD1	CASSSQLQGINEKLFF	TGCGCCAGCAGCTCTCAACTACAGGGGATTAATGAAAAACTGTTTTTT
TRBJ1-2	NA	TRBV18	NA	CASSLSSEPYGYTF	TGTGCCAGCTCACTATCCTCCGAACCCTATGGCTACACCTTC